Below are 2 T cell receptor beta chains sequenced from a single sample in a study of blood T cell repertoires in COVID-19. Sequencing was performed with immunoSEQ multiplex PCR; in TCRdb, only in-frame clones are kept and a portion is missing. The sample includes 350,000 to 500,000 clones, around nine tenths of them seen just once. The sequencing sample was made of PBMCs or T cells enriched from blood (not recorded which). Receptors were obtained from a woman between 18 and 29 years old who had been exposed to COVID-19.

CDR3 sequence reads: CSASRGLDSYEQYF. The CDR3 DNA reads as TGCAGTGCTAGTCGTGGACTCGACTCCTACGAGCAGTACTTC. The chain carries TRBV20-1 and TRBJ2-7; TRBD2 is a possible D gene (5 bases). V was cut by 3 bases and J by 0 bases, with 12 bases left in between. Per the germline V gene, CDR1 is DFQATT and CDR2 is SNEGSKA (reference sequence). The CDR3 runs to 14 residues.

CDR3 protein: CASSLARGGDYGYTF. The CDR3 bases are TGTGCCAGCAGCTTAGCGCGCGGGGGAGACTATGGCTACACCTTC. The chain employs TRBV7-8 and TRBJ1-2; D may be TRBD1 (5 bases). The germline CDR1 and CDR2 sequences are SGHVS and FQNEAQ. The CDR3 sequence is 15 residues long. Trimming left V 0 bases short and J 3 bases short, with 11 bases between.